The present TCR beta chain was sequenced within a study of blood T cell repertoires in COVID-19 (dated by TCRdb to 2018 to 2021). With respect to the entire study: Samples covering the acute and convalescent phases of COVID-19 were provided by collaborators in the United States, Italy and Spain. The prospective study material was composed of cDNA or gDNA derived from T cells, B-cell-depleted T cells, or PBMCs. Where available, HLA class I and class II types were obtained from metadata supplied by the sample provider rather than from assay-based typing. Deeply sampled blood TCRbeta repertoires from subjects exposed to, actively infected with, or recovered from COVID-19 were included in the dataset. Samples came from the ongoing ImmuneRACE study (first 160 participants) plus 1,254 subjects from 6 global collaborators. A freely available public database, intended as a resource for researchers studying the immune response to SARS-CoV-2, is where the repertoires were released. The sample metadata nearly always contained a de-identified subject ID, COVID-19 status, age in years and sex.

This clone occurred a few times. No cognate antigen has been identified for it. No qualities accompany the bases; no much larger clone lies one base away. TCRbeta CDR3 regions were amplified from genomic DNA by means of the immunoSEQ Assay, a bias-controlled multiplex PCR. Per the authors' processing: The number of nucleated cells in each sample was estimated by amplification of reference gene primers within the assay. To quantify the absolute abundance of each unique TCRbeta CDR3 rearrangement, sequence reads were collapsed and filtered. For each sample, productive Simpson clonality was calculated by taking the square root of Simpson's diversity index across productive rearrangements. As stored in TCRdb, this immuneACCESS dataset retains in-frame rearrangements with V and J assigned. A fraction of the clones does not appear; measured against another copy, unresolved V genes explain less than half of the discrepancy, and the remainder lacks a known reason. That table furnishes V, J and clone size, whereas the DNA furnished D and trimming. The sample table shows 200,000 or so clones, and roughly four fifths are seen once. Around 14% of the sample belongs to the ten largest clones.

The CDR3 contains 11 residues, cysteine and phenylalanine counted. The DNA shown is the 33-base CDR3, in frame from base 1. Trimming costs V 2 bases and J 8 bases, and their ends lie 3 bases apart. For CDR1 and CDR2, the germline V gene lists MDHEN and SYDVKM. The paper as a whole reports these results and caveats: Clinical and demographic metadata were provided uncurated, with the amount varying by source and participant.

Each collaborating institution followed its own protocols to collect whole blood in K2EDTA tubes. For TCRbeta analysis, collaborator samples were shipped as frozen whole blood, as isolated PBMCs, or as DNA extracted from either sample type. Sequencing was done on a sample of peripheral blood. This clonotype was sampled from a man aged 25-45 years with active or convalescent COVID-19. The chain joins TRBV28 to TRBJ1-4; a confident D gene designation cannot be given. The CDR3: CASSLLEKLFF. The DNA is TGTGCCAGCAGTTTACTCGAAAAACTGTTTTTT. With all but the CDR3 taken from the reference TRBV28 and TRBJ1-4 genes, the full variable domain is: DVKVTQSSRYLVKRTGEKVFLECVQDMDHENMFWYRQDPGLGLRLIYFSYDVKMKEKGDIPEGYSVSREKKERFSLILESASTNQTSMYLCASSLLEKLFFGSGTQLSVL.